This T cell receptor beta chain is from a study of beta chain features in type 1 diabetes. Study outcomes and limitations: Moderate but significant shortening of TCRB CDR3s was recorded in all four CD4+ subsets from Type 1 diabetes patients.

The whole isolated RNA underwent reverse transcription, so sequencing captured expressed TCRB transcripts. Sequencing of naive, central memory and regulatory T cell samples gave an average of roughly 4 million reads. This table comes from immunoSEQ multiplex PCR, and its TCRdb copy is limited to in-frame clones, with some not included. The sample carries about 230,000 clones, over 7.5% recorded once. Germline values: CDR1 SGHAT, CDR2 FQNNGV. Trimming shortened V by 7 bases and J by 6 bases, and 17 bases separated the two germline ends. The CDR3 runs to 14 residues. As concerns this clone: Its matching antigen is unknown.

The sequence was collected from a woman aged 18-30 years in good health. This chain connects TRBV11-2 to TRBJ2-3; D might be TRBD2 (5 bases). The sequencing input was naive CD4+ T cells from blood. The CDR3 bases are TGTGCCAGCACCCTCCGGGAACGGCGGGATACGCAGTATTTT. Translating gives CASTLRERRDTQYF.